The next 32 T cell receptor beta chains were all read from a single sample in a study of blood T cell repertoires in COVID-19. TCRdb keeps only in-frame clones here, not all; method: immunoSEQ multiplex PCR. The table includes over 150,000 clones, under 80% detected once. Sequencing input: peripheral blood. These receptors were obtained from a man aged 70 or older with acute or convalescent COVID-19.

This chain joins TRBV7-9 and TRBJ2-1, with TRBD2 identical over 8 bases. There are 15 residues in the CDR3. CDR1 and CDR2 from the germline V gene are SEHNR and FQNEAQ (reference sequence). J lost 8 bases, V lost 1 base, and 7 bases had no gene match. The CDR3 bases are TGTGCCAGCAGCTTAGGGACTAGCATCATCGATGAGCAGTTCTTC. This codes for CASSLGTSIIDEQFF.

The V and J genes are TRBV18 and TRBJ2-1, with D possibly being TRBD1 (6 bases). This CDR3 has 16 residues. Germline V gene lookup returns CDR1 KGHSH and CDR2 LQKENI. V was shortened by 5 bases and J by 4 bases, with 18 bases between the two germline ends. In DNA, the CDR3 is TGTGCCAGCTCATCTACAGGGCCCCCCGCTTACAATGAGCAGTTCTTC. As protein: CASSSTGPPAYNEQFF.

The DNA for the CDR3 is TGTGCCAGCAGTTTAGATGGACAGGGCGGAGGCTACACCTTC. This sequence encodes CASSLDGQGGGYTF. The chain is built from TRBV28 and TRBJ1-2; 8 nucleotides match TRBD1. The CDR3 length is 14 residues. Looked up from germline, CDR1 is MDHEN and CDR2 is SYDVKM. Unmatched junction bases numbered 7, after V lost 2 bases and J lost 8 bases.

This chain uses TRBV7-9 with TRBJ2-7; D gene uncertain. Deletions cut 1 base from V and 0 bases from J, with 4 bases between. The CDR3 spans 13 residues. The germline V gene has CDR1 SEHNR and CDR2 FQNEAQ (reference sequence). The CDR3 protein is CASSLGHSYEQYF. CDR3 DNA: TGTGCCAGCAGCTTAGGACACTCCTACGAGCAGTACTTC.

The chain links TRBV11-2 to TRBJ2-3; a possible D gene is TRBD1 (5 bases). CDR3 length: 14 amino acids. Germline CDR1 is SGHAT and CDR2 is FQNNGV. V shed 0 bases and J shed 4 bases, with 8 bases lying between them. This CDR3 reads CASSLDRGADTQYF. The CDR3, as DNA: TGTGCCAGCAGCTTAGATAGGGGCGCAGATACGCAGTATTTT.

This chain uses TRBV7-9 with TRBJ1-5; D is possibly TRBD1 (6 bases). The germline CDR1 and CDR2 sequences are SEHNR and FQNEAQ (reference sequence). V lost 1 base and J lost 6, with 13 bases in between. The CDR3 is made up of 15 amino acids. The CDR3 loop is CASSLEGRGTQPQHF. The CDR3 bases are TGTGCCAGCAGCTTAGAGGGCAGGGGCACTCAGCCCCAGCATTTT.

This chain links TRBV7-9 with TRBJ2-1; TRBD1 aligns across 10 bases. CDR3 length: 15 residues. Trimming at V came to 5 bases and at J to 8 bases, leaving 9 bases not matched to a gene. Germline V gives CDR1 SEHNR, CDR2 FQNEAQ (reference sequence). The CDR3 DNA is TGTGCCAGCAGCCTCCGGGACAGGGGTATCTATGAGCAGTTCTTC. Translation gives CASSLRDRGIYEQFF. Variable domain in full (rest from reference TRBV7-9 and TRBJ2-1): DTGVSQNPRHKITKRGQNVTFRCDPISEHNRLYWYRQTLGQGPEFLTYFQNEAQLEKSRLLSDRFSAERPKGSFSTLEIQRTEQGDSAMYLCASSLRDRGIYEQFFGPGTRLTVL.

The chain employs TRBV3-1 (or the pseudogene TRBV3-2) and TRBJ2-7; perhaps TRBD1 as D (6 bases). Germline CDR1 and CDR2: LGHDT and YNNKEL (reference sequence). CDR3 size: 12 residues. V lost 0 bases and J lost 7, with 7 bases in between. The CDR3 is CASSQDQGEQYF. CDR3 DNA sequence: TGTGCCAGCAGCCAAGATCAGGGGGAGCAGTACTTC.

The rearrangement links TRBV28 to TRBJ2-5; D may be TRBD2 (7 bases). The CDR3 extends over 13 amino acids. V lost 11 bases and J lost 2, with 15 bases in between. Germline-derived CDR1 and CDR2 are MDHEN and SYDVKM. The CDR3 is CAGGAGRQETQYF. The CDR3 coding sequence is TGTGCCGGGGGGGCAGGAAGACAAGAGACCCAGTACTTC. The whole variable domain, remainder taken from reference TRBV28 and TRBJ2-5, is DVKVTQSSRYLVKRTGEKVFLECVQDMDHENMFWYRQDPGLGLRLIYFSYDVKMKEKGDIPEGYSVSREKKERFSLILESASTNQTSMYLCAGGAGRQETQYFGPGTRLLVL.

This clone was recorded at least ten times. The rearrangement uses TRBV19 and TRBJ2-7; the D gene is possibly TRBD1 (5 bases). This CDR3 contains 14 residues. Trimming stripped 6 bases from V and 0 bases from J, with 12 bases between. CDR1 and CDR2 (germline): LNHDA, SQIVND (reference sequence). The CDR3 loop is CASRRTQDSYEQYF. CDR3 nucleotide sequence: TGTGCCAGTAGAAGGACACAGGACTCCTACGAGCAGTACTTC.

The J gene is TRBJ1-1, the V gene TRBV7-2, with D unresolved. V lost 1 base and J lost 0, with 12 bases in between. Germline CDR1 reads SGHTA; CDR2 reads FQGNSA. The CDR3 covers 16 residues. In nucleotides, the CDR3 is TGTGCCAGCAGCTTAGGAGGGATAGGGATGAACACTGAAGCTTTCTTT. Encoded protein: CASSLGGIGMNTEAFF.

The V call is TRBV24-1, the J call TRBJ1-1; D ambiguous. CDR1 is KGHDR and CDR2 is SFDVKD in the germline V gene. V was shortened by 0 bases and J by 7 bases, with 5 bases between the two germline ends. There are 12 residues in the CDR3. CDR3 in DNA: TGTGCCACCAGTGATTTGCGGGGTGAAGCTTTCTTT. Translating gives CATSDLRGEAFF.

The table lists this clone with a count of one. The rearrangement links TRBV6-1 to TRBJ2-7; 7 bases are shared with TRBD1. Germline V gene data show CDR1 as MNHNS and CDR2 as SASEGT. The CDR3 runs to 18 residues. Unmatched junction bases numbered 17, after V lost 0 bases and J lost 6 bases. The CDR3 region is CASSEATSGTASGSEQYF. CDR3 sequence (DNA): TGTGCCAGCAGTGAAGCCACTTCTGGGACAGCGAGTGGGTCCGAGCAGTACTTC.

The chain recombines TRBV7-9 with TRBJ1-3; D might be TRBD1 (5 bases). The germline V gene encodes CDR1 SEHNR and CDR2 FQNEAQ (reference sequence). V was cut by 5 bases and J by 3 bases, with 8 bases left in between. The length of the CDR3 is 13 residues. CDR3: CASSGTGGNTIYF. The CDR3 DNA reads as TGTGCCAGCAGCGGGACTGGTGGAAACACCATATATTTT.

This clone was counted many times. This chain connects TRBV28 to TRBJ1-2; D is possibly TRBD1 (6 bases). The CDR3 consists of 14 residues. The germline CDR1 and CDR2 sequences are MDHEN and SYDVKM. V shed 3 bases and J shed 4 bases, with 12 bases lying between them. The CDR3 sequence: CASSFTGRSYGYTF. The CDR3 region has the DNA TGTGCCAGCAGTTTTACAGGGCGATCCTATGGCTACACCTTC.

The gene calls are TRBV5-1 and TRBJ2-1, with 7 bases matching TRBD2. CDR3 length equals 15 residues. Germline V gene sequence: CDR1 SGHRS, CDR2 YFSETQ. V shed 10 bases and J 4 bases; nucleotides not matched to a gene: 14. This chain's CDR3 is CAGAAGGSGYNEQFF. Written as DNA, the CDR3 is TGCGCCGGAGCGGCCGGCGGGAGCGGGTACAATGAGCAGTTCTTC.

The chain is built from TRBV2 and TRBJ2-1; 7 bases are a match to TRBD2. CDR1 is SNHLY, CDR2 FYNNEI, per germline. The junction had 0 bases not matched to a gene; V was cut back by 4 bases and J by 6 bases. This CDR3 is built from 12 residues. CDR3 in DNA: TGTGCCAGCAGTGCGGGGGGCAATGAGCAGTTCTTC. It specifies CASSAGGNEQFF.

The chain uses TRBV19 and TRBJ1-5; TRBD1 agrees at 10 bases. After removal of 4 bases from V and 5 bases from J, the junction contained 5 bases not matched to a gene. CDR1 and CDR2 (germline): LNHDA, SQIVND (reference sequence). This CDR3 has 15 residues. The CDR3 nucleotides are TGTGCCAGTAGTAACCCGGGACAGGGGTATCAGCCCCAGCATTTT. This sequence encodes CASSNPGQGYQPQHF.

This chain joins TRBV27 and TRBJ1-2, with 8 bases identical to TRBD1. V dropped 6 bases and J dropped 6; count of bases not matched to a gene: 9. CDR3 size: 14 residues. The germline CDR1 and CDR2 sequences are MNHEY and SMNVEV (reference sequence). This CDR3 reads CASRRDRTVHGYTF. DNA for the CDR3: TGTGCCAGCAGGAGGGACAGGACTGTCCATGGCTACACCTTC.

The V gene is TRBV18, the J gene TRBJ2-5; D is ambiguous. CDR1 and CDR2 from the germline V gene are KGHSH and LQKENI. The CDR3 is made up of 14 amino acids. Trimming stripped 2 bases from V and 0 bases from J, with 7 bases between. In nucleotides, the CDR3 is TGTGCCAGCTCACCAGACACAGACCAAGAGACCCAGTACTTC. It yields the protein CASSPDTDQETQYF.

This chain links TRBV6-6 with TRBJ2-5; D is ambiguous. V dropped 0 bases and J dropped 5 bases, with 10 bases sitting between them. This CDR3 region has 14 residues. Germline lookup yields CDR1 MNHNY and CDR2 SVGAGI (reference sequence). CDR3: CASSYSIFQETQYF. Written as DNA, the CDR3 is TGTGCCAGCAGTTACTCTATATTTCAGGAGACCCAGTACTTC.

This clone was recorded only once. The rearrangement uses TRBV25-1 and TRBJ1-4, with a weak D call TRBD1 (6 bases). The V gene lost 2 bases and the J gene lost 8 bases, with 12 bases spanning the gap. Germline loops: CDR1 MGHDK, CDR2 SYGVNS. The CDR3 runs to 14 residues. The CDR3 loop is CASSEGGSVEKLFF. DNA for the CDR3: TGTGCCAGCAGTGAAGGGGGCTCGGTCGAAAAACTGTTTTTT.

This clone was seen a single time. The V call is TRBV5-4, the J call TRBJ2-7; the D gene is possibly TRBD2 (5 bases). The CDR3 runs to 14 residues. The ends were cut back, 4 bases at V and 4 bases at J, with 15 bases in the middle. Germline V lookup: CDR1 SGHNT, CDR2 YYREEE (reference sequence). CDR3 bases: TGTGCCAGCAGCCCCGACTCTAGCAATTACGAGCAGTACTTC. As protein: CASSPDSSNYEQYF.

The rearrangement links TRBV9 to TRBJ1-1; D possibly corresponds to TRBD1 (5 bases). The V end was cut by 3 bases, the J end by 1 base, with 10 bases between. The CDR3 totals 14 residues. Per the germline V gene, CDR1 is SGDLS and CDR2 is YYNGEE. The CDR3 loop is CASSAGGENTEAFF. CDR3 nucleotide sequence: TGTGCCAGCAGCGCGGGAGGGGAGAACACTGAAGCTTTCTTT. Full variable domain (remainder filled in from reference TRBV9 and TRBJ1-1): DSGVTQTPKHLITATGQRVTLRCSPRSGDLSVYWYQQSLDQGLQFLIQYYNGEERAKGNILERFSAQQFPDLHSELNLSSLELGDSALYFCASSAGGENTEAFFGQGTRLTVV.

This chain uses TRBV29-1 with TRBJ2-4; TRBD2 matches at 7 bases. Per the germline V gene, CDR1 is SQVTM and CDR2 is ANQGSEA. CDR3 length: 18 amino acids. The J segment lost 7 bases and the V segment lost 4 bases, leaving 22 bases of the junction unmatched. The CDR3 is CSVGEGASGLRLMNIQYF. The CDR3 DNA follows: TGCAGCGTTGGCGAGGGCGCTAGCGGTTTACGGCTAATGAACATTCAGTACTTC.

J is TRBJ2-7 and V is TRBV5-1, with 8 bases matching TRBD1. The CDR3 length is 15 residues. V shed 3 bases, J shed 7 bases, and the junction held 12 bases outside the gene matches. Germline assignment: CDR1 SGHRS and CDR2 YFSETQ. The CDR3 DNA reads as TGCGCCAGCAGCTCGACAGGGGACCCAGCGAGTGAGCAGTACTTC. Translated, it gives CASSSTGDPASEQYF.

Worth noting for this clone: A junction boundary mismatches the germline segment, possibly from a read error. V gene TRBV4-1 combines with J gene TRBJ2-5; D is uncertain. CDR1 and CDR2 from the germline V gene are MGHRA and YSYEKL. The length of the CDR3 is 14 residues. The CDR3 sequence: CASRQGDSQETQYF. CDR3 sequence (DNA): TGCGCCAGCCGCCAAGGCGATAGCCAGGAGACCCAGTACTTC.

This clone was found once. The gene calls are TRBV7-8 and TRBJ2-7; D gene unclear. CDR1 and CDR2 from the germline V gene are SGHVS and FQNEAQ. The CDR3 spans 13 residues. V was shortened by 1 base and J by 3 bases, with 7 bases between the two germline ends. CDR3 nucleotide sequence: TGTGCCAGCAGCTTAGGCCAGTACTACGAGCAGTACTTC. Amino acid sequence: CASSLGQYYEQYF.

This chain joins TRBV6-5 and TRBJ2-7; 15 bases agree with TRBD2. Per the germline V gene, CDR1 is MNHEY and CDR2 is SVGAGI. The V and J ends lost 0 bases and 7 bases, in that order; junction bases with no gene match: 4. CDR3 length equals 16 residues. The CDR3 spells CASSYSGLAGGDEQYF. In nucleotides, the CDR3 is TGTGCCAGCAGTTACTCCGGACTAGCGGGAGGGGATGAGCAGTACTTC.

The rearrangement links TRBV19 to TRBJ1-5; D perhaps matches TRBD1 (6 bases). Germline V CDR1 and CDR2: LNHDA, SQIVND (reference sequence). The CDR3 is made up of 15 amino acids. The ends were cut back, 9 bases at V and 1 base at J, with 16 bases in the middle. In nucleotides, the CDR3 is TGTGCCAGCAAACAGGGAAGGGGGAGCAATCAGCCCCAGCATTTT. As protein: CASKQGRGSNQPQHF. The whole variable domain, remainder taken from reference TRBV19 and TRBJ1-5, is DGGITQSPKYLFRKEGQNVTLSCEQNLNHDAMYWYRQDPGQGLRLIYYSQIVNDFQKGDIAEGYSVSREKKESFPLTVTSAQKNPTAFYLCASKQGRGSNQPQHFGDGTRLSIL.

The chain couples TRBV4-1 to TRBJ2-7; a possible D gene is TRBD1 (6 bases). The V end was cut by 6 bases, the J end by 3 bases, with 18 bases between. CDR1 and CDR2 from the germline V gene are MGHRA and YSYEKL. There are 15 residues in the CDR3. The CDR3 sequence: CASSHLLTGNYEQYF. The CDR3 nucleotides read TGCGCCAGCAGTCACCTATTGACAGGAAACTACGAGCAGTACTTC.

The chain combines TRBV2 with TRBJ1-1; a possible D gene is TRBD1 (5 bases). CDR3 size: 14 residues. The germline V and J ends were trimmed by 3 bases and 1 base, with 9 bases remaining between them. CDR1 SNHLY and CDR2 FYNNEI come from the germline V gene. In nucleotides, the CDR3 is TGTGCCAGCAGTGAGGGCAGGGCGAACACTGAAGCTTTCTTT. The encoded protein is CASSEGRANTEAFF.